The text below deals with one T cell receptor beta chain. The germline gives CDR1 MNHNS, CDR2 SASEGT. Trimming took 4 bases from V and 4 from J, leaving 14 bases between them. The CDR3 is made up of 15 amino acids. This entry belongs to a study of T cell changes during pregnancy in multiple sclerosis. TCRdb's copy holds only in-frame clones and misses some; the assay was immunoSEQ multiplex PCR. The sample contains 55,000 or so clones, 80% to 90% of which appear only once. The V gene is TRBV6-1, the J gene TRBJ2-1; D ambiguous. The sequence derives from a female donor with multiple sclerosis, enrolled in a pregnancy study. The sequenced sample was CD4+ T cells from peripheral blood mononuclear cells, obtained in the first trimester of pregnancy. The CDR3 DNA sequence: TGTGCCAGCAGTGGTCTACCATTACAGTACAATGAGCAGTTCTTC. Its translation is CASSGLPLQYNEQFF.